The clone carrying this T cell receptor (beta chain) occurred many times. Its cognate antigen is unknown. This record comes from a study of post-analysis software for immune sequencing data. Study details: Relapsing-remitting, secondary progressive and progressive-relapsing multiple sclerosis were all included among the disease courses. Study-wide findings and caveats: The five TRBV segments detected at higher frequency in patients than in controls included TRBV5-6, TRBV5-1 and TRBV20-1. Controls significantly exceeded multiple sclerosis patients in normalized Chao1 diversity.

Germline V gene sequence: CDR1 PRHDT, CDR2 FYEKMQ (reference sequence). With 0 bases clipped from V and 4 bases from J, the junction kept 4 bases outside the gene matches. This CDR3 contains 16 residues. Libraries were made from TCR beta cDNA, and they carried unique molecular identifiers. TCRdb itself ran the PCR reads through MiXCR, one entry per CDR3 protein. The sample includes about 770,000 distinct CDR3 sequences, approximately 44% seen only once; the top ten take roughly 4.4%. The receptor comes from a girl under 18 with multiple sclerosis. Sample: blood. The V gene is TRBV13, the J gene TRBJ2-3; 10 bases are shared with TRBD2. The CDR3 region is CASSLGSGRFSDTQYF. CDR3 nucleotides: TGTGCCAGCAGCTTAGGTAGCGGGAGGTTCTCAGATACGCAGTATTTT.